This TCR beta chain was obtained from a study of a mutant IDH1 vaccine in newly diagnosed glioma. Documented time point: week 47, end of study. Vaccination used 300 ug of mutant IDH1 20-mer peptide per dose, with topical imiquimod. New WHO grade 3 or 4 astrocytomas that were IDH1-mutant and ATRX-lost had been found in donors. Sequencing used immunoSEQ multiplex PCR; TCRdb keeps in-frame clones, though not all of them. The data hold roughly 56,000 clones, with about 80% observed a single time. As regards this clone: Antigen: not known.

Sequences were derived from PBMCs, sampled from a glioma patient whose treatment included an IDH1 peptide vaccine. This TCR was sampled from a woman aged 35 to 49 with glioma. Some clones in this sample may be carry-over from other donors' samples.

CDR3: CASSLSRGYTGELFF. CDR3 nucleotide sequence: TGTGCCAGCAGCCTCAGTCGGGGCTACACCGGGGAGCTGTTTTTT. V is TRBV11-2 and J is TRBJ2-2; D could derive from TRBD1 or TRBD2 (5 bases each). V lost 5 bases and J lost 3, with 13 bases in between. Germline V CDR1 and CDR2: SGHAT, FQNNGV. The CDR3 spans 15 residues.